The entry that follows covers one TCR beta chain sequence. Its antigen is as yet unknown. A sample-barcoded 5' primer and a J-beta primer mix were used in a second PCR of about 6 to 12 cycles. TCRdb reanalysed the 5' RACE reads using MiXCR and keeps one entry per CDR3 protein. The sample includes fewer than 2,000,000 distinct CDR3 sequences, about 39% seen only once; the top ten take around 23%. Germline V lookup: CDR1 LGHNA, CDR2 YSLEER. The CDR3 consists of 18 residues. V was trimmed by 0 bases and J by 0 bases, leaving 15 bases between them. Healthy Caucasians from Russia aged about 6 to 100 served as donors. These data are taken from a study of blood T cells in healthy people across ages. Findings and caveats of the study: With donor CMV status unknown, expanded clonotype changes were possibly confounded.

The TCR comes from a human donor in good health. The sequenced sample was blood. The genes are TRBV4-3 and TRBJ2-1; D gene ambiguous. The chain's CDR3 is CASSQDPASAFSYNEQFF. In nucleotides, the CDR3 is TGCGCCAGCAGCCAAGATCCAGCCTCTGCGTTCTCCTACAATGAGCAGTTCTTC.